The 18 T cell receptor beta chains in this list originate from one sample, sequenced in a study of T cell responses to AZD1222 COVID-19 vaccine. Here immunoSEQ multiplex PCR was the method, and the copy in TCRdb shows in-frame clones only, minus some. The sample lists approximately 64,000 clones; just over 90% were seen once. The starting material was peripheral blood, obtained 28 days after the second dose of the MenACWY control vaccine. These receptors were obtained from an adult who received the MenACWY meningococcal vaccine as a control.

The chain combines TRBV5-1 with TRBJ2-2, with D hard to call. The CDR3 consists of 11 residues. The V gene's germline CDR1 is SGHRS and CDR2 YFSETQ. Trimming cost V 6 bases and J 1 base, with 1 base left between them. The CDR3 region has the DNA TGCGCCAGCAAGAACACCGGGGAGCTGTTTTTT. It specifies CASKNTGELFF.

This clone was seen a few times. This chain connects TRBV7-2 to TRBJ2-2, with 9 bases matching TRBD1. Germline trimming cut 4 bases from V and 6 bases from J; bases unmatched to any gene: 12. The CDR3 contains 17 residues. Germline lookup yields CDR1 SGHTA and CDR2 FQGNSA. The CDR3 DNA follows: TGTGCCAGCAGCTCAGCTTCTAGGACAGGGGCAGCCGGGGAGCTGTTTTTT. It codes for CASSSASRTGAAGELFF.

The V gene is TRBV28, the J gene TRBJ1-2, with TRBD1 as a possible D gene (6 bases). The CDR3 spans 13 residues. The germline CDR1 and CDR2 sequences are MDHEN and SYDVKM. V lost 10 bases, J lost 0 bases, and 12 bases lay in between. The CDR3, as DNA: TGTGCCACCGCGGACAGTTCTAACTATGGCTACACCTTC. It specifies CATADSSNYGYTF.

This chain links TRBV7-6 with TRBJ2-5, with D perhaps given as TRBD1 or TRBD2 (5 bases each). The V end was cut by 1 base, the J end by 5 bases, with 14 bases between. This CDR3 spans 15 amino acids. CDR1 is SGHVS and CDR2 is FNYEAQ in the germline V gene. CDR3 region: CASSLGGADAETQYF. The CDR3 DNA follows: TGTGCCAGCAGCTTAGGAGGGGCCGATGCGGAGACCCAGTACTTC.

The chain has TRBV10-2 and TRBJ2-7; 7 bases match TRBD2. V lost 8 bases to trimming and J lost 0 bases; unmatched junction nucleotides: 4. This CDR3 region has 13 residues. Germline CDR1 is WSHSY and CDR2 is SAAADI. The CDR3 sequence: CASLADDSYEQYF. The CDR3 DNA sequence: TGCGCCAGCCTAGCGGATGACTCCTACGAGCAGTACTTC.

V gene TRBV30 combines with J gene TRBJ2-7; the D gene could be TRBD1 or TRBD2 (6 bases each). The CDR3 spans 15 residues. The germline gives CDR1 GTSNPN, CDR2 SVGIG (reference sequence). V lost 3 bases to trimming and J lost 0 bases, with 15 bases between them. CDR3 loop: CAWRREGGGSYEQYF. The DNA for the CDR3 is TGTGCCTGGAGGCGAGAGGGGGGAGGCTCCTACGAGCAGTACTTC.

The chain carries TRBV5-1 and TRBJ2-5; the match to TRBD2 covers 7 bases. J gave up 5 bases and V 2 bases, and 9 bases lay outside the gene matches. There are 15 residues in the CDR3. Germline lookup yields CDR1 SGHRS and CDR2 YFSETQ. CDR3 amino acids: CASSLGGREGETQYF. CDR3 nucleotide sequence: TGCGCCAGCAGCTTAGGTGGCAGGGAGGGGGAGACCCAGTACTTC.

The chain employs TRBV4-3 and TRBJ2-3; TRBD2 matches at 11 bases. With 0 bases clipped from V and 5 bases from J, the junction kept 7 bases outside the gene matches. Germline V gene sequence: CDR1 LGHNA, CDR2 YSLEER. The CDR3 is made up of 17 amino acids. Here the CDR3 reads CASSQEGSGRAVDTQYF. CDR3 in DNA: TGCGCCAGCAGCCAAGAAGGTAGCGGGAGGGCCGTAGATACGCAGTATTTT.

The genes are TRBV2 and TRBJ2-7, with D uncertain. The V gene's germline CDR1 is SNHLY and CDR2 FYNNEI. V lost 1 base to trimming and J lost 5 bases, with 6 bases between them. CDR3 length: 12 amino acids. This chain's CDR3 is CASSEGWNEQYF. CDR3 bases: TGTGCCAGCAGTGAAGGCTGGAACGAGCAGTACTTC.

This clone was recorded once. V is TRBV30 and J is TRBJ2-2; tentatively, D is TRBD1 or TRBD2 (5 bases each). Germline V lookup: CDR1 GTSNPN, CDR2 SVGIG (reference sequence). With 3 bases removed from V and 2 bases from J, the gap between germline ends came to 16 bases. This CDR3 region has 16 residues. CDR3 protein: CAWRGDLPINTGELFF. The CDR3 DNA reads as TGTGCCTGGAGGGGGGACCTACCAATAAACACCGGGGAGCTGTTTTTT.

The V call is TRBV14, the J call TRBJ1-5; 10 bases line up with TRBD1. The CDR3 extends over 14 amino acids. With 6 bases clipped from V and 6 bases from J, the junction kept 5 bases outside the gene matches. Germline V CDR1 and CDR2: SGHDN, FVKESK. CDR3 residues: CASSLGQGGQPQHF. The CDR3 nucleotides are TGTGCCAGCAGTCTTGGACAGGGGGGTCAGCCCCAGCATTTT.

The chain combines TRBV5-4 with TRBJ2-7; 8 bases align to TRBD1. The CDR3 loop spans 15 amino acids. Germline CDR1 and CDR2: SGHNT and YYREEE (reference sequence). V dropped 1 base and J dropped 6; count of bases not matched to a gene: 9. CDR3 loop: CASSLPRTGNSEQYF. The CDR3 DNA reads as TGTGCCAGCAGCTTGCCCAGGACAGGGAATTCCGAGCAGTACTTC.

V is TRBV20-1 and J is TRBJ2-1; no definite D call. V gave up 3 bases and J gave up 6 bases, with 6 bases separating them. The CDR3 is made up of 11 amino acids. The germline CDR1 and CDR2 sequences are DFQATT and SNEGSKA (reference sequence). The CDR3 protein is CSASNSNEQFF. The DNA for the CDR3 is TGCAGTGCTAGTAACTCCAATGAGCAGTTCTTC.

The chain combines TRBV3-1 (or the pseudogene TRBV3-2) with TRBJ1-3; D might be TRBD1 (5 bases). The CDR3 spans 16 residues. CDR1 LGHDT and CDR2 YNNKEL come from the germline V gene (reference sequence). The germline V and J ends were trimmed by 4 bases and 0 bases, with 13 bases remaining between them. The CDR3 coding sequence is TGTGCCAGCAGCCGGGGCTTGGGGGACTCTGGAAACACCATATATTTT. The encoded protein is CASSRGLGDSGNTIYF.

The chain links TRBV12-3 or TRBV12-4 to TRBJ1-2, with D unclear. The V end was cut by 6 bases, the J end by 0 bases, with 8 bases between. This CDR3 has 13 residues. The DNA of the CDR3 is TGTGCCAGCAGGGTGGATTCTAACTATGGCTACACCTTC. Its protein is CASRVDSNYGYTF.

The V gene is TRBV19, the J gene TRBJ2-1; possibly TRBD2 for D (5 bases). Between the trimmed V and J ends, which lost 10 bases and 0 bases, there was a span of 16 bases. The germline gives CDR1 LNHDA, CDR2 SQIVND (reference sequence). The CDR3 totals 15 residues. The CDR3 nucleotides are TGTGCCACCTCCGAGGGCTGGAGCTCCTACAATGAGCAGTTCTTC. Its protein is CATSEGWSSYNEQFF.

V usage is TRBV20-1 and J usage is TRBJ1-2; the D is unclear. The V gene's germline CDR1 is DFQATT and CDR2 SNEGSKA (reference sequence). The CDR3 has 13 amino acids. V dropped 3 bases and J dropped 7 bases, with 15 bases sitting between them. The CDR3 bases are TGCAGTGCTAGTGACACCCTGGGCGGTGGCTACACCTTC. Its protein is CSASDTLGGGYTF.

As for this clone: A read error may produce the germline difference seen at one junction end. The chain combines TRBV6-6 with TRBJ1-2; D is perhaps TRBD1 (6 bases). Looked up from germline, CDR1 is MNHNY and CDR2 is SVGAGI (reference sequence). The CDR3 is 16 residues long. The CDR3 loop reads CASGYTQGGEGYGYTF. Written as DNA, the CDR3 is TGTGCCAGCGGTTACACTCAAGGGGGTGAGGGCTATGGCTACACCTTC.